The TCR beta chain described here comes from a study of T cell repertoires in cytomegalovirus infection (dated by TCRdb to about 2019). Turning to the overall study: Donor HLA type was relevant to the analysis, because carriage of CMV infection together with the matching HLA type was indicated by public TCR beta signatures.

With regard to this clonotype: The antigen it recognizes is unknown. The input lacks base qualities; no much larger clone sits a single base away.

CDR1 and CDR2, per the germline V gene (reference sequence), are SGHNT and YYREEE. The V end gives up 3 bases and the J end 3 bases, leaving 11 bases in the junction not matched to a gene. From the cysteine through the phenylalanine, the CDR3 covers 17 amino acids. Left in the record is the CDR3 DNA by itself, 51 bases read in frame from the first base. Overall study results and their limits: Cumulative frequency of public TCR beta family members discriminated carriers of CMV infection plus the relevant HLA type in this cohort and an independent 352-donor cohort. In the ex vivo response, HLA-C-restricted CMV-specific TCR beta clonotypes were dominant, and in two of eight donors the single most frequent clonotype came from this HLA-C-restricted group.

The listed sequencing device is Illumina HiSeq 1500. The raw public data were reprocessed by TCRdb itself: fastp quality trimming at Q25, MiXCR clonotype calling, in-frame beta chains only. Every CDR3 protein is listed once, alongside the most common genes and DNA of its rows. In all, the sample holds over 250,000 distinct CDR3 sequences, and over 20% of those were seen once. The ten most abundant clones make up approximately 15% of the sample. Material: PBMCs. The V and J genes are TRBV5-4 and TRBJ2-3; the junction holds 9 bases that match TRBD2. This TCR was sampled from a human donor in good health (CMV status not recorded). Some clones in this sample may be carry-over from other donors' samples. The sequence in DNA is TGTGCCAGCAGCTCCGGGGGTAGCGGGAGTGGGACAGATACGCAGTATTTT. Translated, it gives CASSSGGSGSGTDTQYF.